One and the same sample provided the 28 T cell receptor beta chains below, sequenced in a study of T cell responses to AZD1222 COVID-19 vaccine. Using immunoSEQ multiplex PCR, the repertoire was profiled, and TCRdb retains in-frame clones only, with some absent. This repertoire shows around 80,000 clones, 70% to 90% found once; its top ten account for 1.3%. The specimen comprised peripheral blood, sampled 28 days after the second AZD1222 dose. These receptors were taken from an adult who received the AZD1222 COVID-19 vaccine.

The V call is TRBV7-2, the J call TRBJ2-5; unclear D gene. CDR3 length equals 12 residues. Germline V gene sequence: CDR1 SGHTA, CDR2 FQGNSA. Trimming took 2 bases from V and 5 from J, leaving 6 bases between them. The CDR3 reads CASSLYGETQYF. The CDR3 DNA reads as TGTGCCAGCAGCTTATACGGGGAGACCCAGTACTTC.

This chain links TRBV6-4 with TRBJ2-2, with 8 bases identical to TRBD1. The CDR3 sequence is 16 residues long. Trimming removed 4 bases from V and 7 bases from J; junction bases left unmatched: 11. In germline, CDR1 is MRHNA, CDR2 SNTAGT. CDR3 nucleotide sequence: TGTGCCAGCAGTGCTTCCGGGACAGGAAACTTCGGGGAGCTGTTTTTT. This gives the protein CASSASGTGNFGELFF.

The rearrangement uses TRBV6-5 and TRBJ2-7; 8 bases align to TRBD2. Germline trimming cut 6 bases from V and 1 base from J; bases unmatched to any gene: 8. The CDR3 is made up of 15 amino acids. Germline V gene lookup returns CDR1 MNHEY and CDR2 SVGAGI. The CDR3: CASSHSGSGSYEQYF. The CDR3 nucleotides are TGTGCCAGCAGCCACAGCGGGAGCGGGTCCTACGAGCAGTACTTC.

The V gene is TRBV9, the J gene TRBJ2-7, with a possible D match to TRBD2 (5 bases). The CDR3 extends over 19 amino acids. CDR1 and CDR2 from the germline V gene are SGDLS and YYNGEE. Trimming took off 0 bases at V and 2 bases at J, with 24 bases between the two ends. CDR3 in amino acids: CASSVGTLQPRAPAYEQYF. DNA of the CDR3: TGTGCCAGCAGCGTAGGGACTCTACAACCCCGCGCTCCGGCCTACGAGCAGTACTTC.

This clone was picked up a small number of times. V gene TRBV12-3 or TRBV12-4 combines with J gene TRBJ2-7; weak D call: TRBD2 (5 bases). V gave up 2 bases and J gave up 3 bases, with 8 bases separating them. This CDR3 has 13 amino acids. CDR3 nucleotide sequence: TGTGCCAGCAGTTTACGAGCGGACTACGAGCAGTACTTC. Its protein is CASSLRADYEQYF.

This chain uses TRBV30 with TRBJ2-3; 8 bases are shared with TRBD2. Germline V gives CDR1 GTSNPN, CDR2 SVGIG (reference sequence). With 1 base clipped from V and 4 bases from J, the junction kept 4 bases outside the gene matches. CDR3 length equals 14 residues. DNA of the CDR3: TGTGCCTGGAGTGCGGGAGGGCCCGCAGATACGCAGTATTTT. It encodes CAWSAGGPADTQYF.

The CDR3 nucleotides are TGCAGTGCAAGTACAGGTAGCTCCTACAATGAGCAGTTCTTC. Residues: CSASTGSSYNEQFF. The chain carries TRBV20-1 and TRBJ2-1; D is perhaps TRBD1 (5 bases). Germline V gene lookup returns CDR1 DFQATT and CDR2 SNEGSKA (reference sequence). The V and J ends lost 6 bases and 0 bases respectively, with 12 bases between them. This CDR3 comprises 14 residues.

The chain is built from TRBV27 and TRBJ2-7; 8 nucleotides align to TRBD1. The J segment lost 5 bases and the V segment lost 4 bases, leaving 10 bases of the junction unmatched. CDR1 and CDR2 from the germline V gene are MNHEY and SMNVEV (reference sequence). The CDR3 is 15 amino acids. The CDR3 bases are TGTGCCAGCAGTTCCTACTCCGGACAGGGCCACGAGCAGTACTTC. Translation: CASSSYSGQGHEQYF.

The table lists this clone with a few counts. The gene calls are TRBV2 and TRBJ1-2; no clear D gene. Germline CDR1 SNHLY, CDR2 FYNNEI. This CDR3 spans 15 amino acids. Trimming cost V 6 bases and J 0 bases, with 14 bases left between them. The CDR3 is CASRSTRQANYGYTF. The CDR3 DNA reads as TGTGCCAGCAGAAGTACAAGGCAAGCTAACTATGGCTACACCTTC.

The chain links TRBV18 to TRBJ2-7; 8 bases match TRBD1. Germline lookup yields CDR1 KGHSH and CDR2 LQKENI. The trim removed 3 bases at V and 1 base at J, leaving 5 bases unmatched. This CDR3 has 15 amino acids. CDR3 amino acids: CASSPGTGTSYEQYF. CDR3 nucleotides: TGTGCCAGCTCACCCGGGACAGGAACTTCCTACGAGCAGTACTTC.

The sample holds a few counts of this clone. The J gene is TRBJ1-2, the V gene TRBV14; 10 positions agree with TRBD1. Trimming took 2 bases from V and 6 from J; bases not matched to a gene: 6. This CDR3 region has 15 residues. Looked up from germline, CDR1 is SGHDN and CDR2 is FVKESK. CDR3 nucleotides: TGTGCCAGCAGCCAACTGGACAGGGGGAGTCATGGCTACACCTTC. Translated, it gives CASSQLDRGSHGYTF.

This clone was seen once. V usage is TRBV18 and J usage is TRBJ2-3, with 7 bases identical to TRBD1. Trimming at V came to 3 bases and at J to 4 bases, leaving 7 bases not matched to a gene. The CDR3 covers 15 residues. Germline lookup yields CDR1 KGHSH and CDR2 LQKENI. The CDR3 spells CASSPPLQGADTQYF. CDR3 DNA sequence: TGTGCCAGCTCACCTCCCCTTCAGGGGGCAGATACGCAGTATTTT.

The chain joins TRBV4-2 to TRBJ2-2; D gene uncertain. The CDR3 runs to 16 residues. V lost 0 bases to trimming and J lost 2 bases, with 10 bases between them. CDR1 LGHNA and CDR2 YNFKEQ come from the germline V gene. The CDR3 DNA sequence: TGTGCCAGCAGCCAAGATGACGCTATTAACACCGGGGAGCTGTTTTTT. This codes for CASSQDDAINTGELFF.

The rearrangement uses TRBV5-8 and TRBJ1-5, with D unresolved. The CDR3 covers 13 residues. Trimming pared 3 bases from V and 5 bases from J, leaving 9 bases between. Germline loops: CDR1 SGHTS, CDR2 YDEGEE. The DNA for the CDR3 is TGTGCCAGCAGCTCGAGGACGTATCAGCCCCAGCATTTT. It yields the protein CASSSRTYQPQHF.

The V call is TRBV7-9, the J call TRBJ1-3, with TRBD1 matching over 7 bases. The CDR3 totals 16 residues. Germline V gene sequence: CDR1 SEHNR, CDR2 FQNEAQ (reference sequence). Trimming took 2 bases from V and 2 from J; bases not matched to a gene: 6. The CDR3 DNA follows: TGTGCCAGCAGCTTATACGGACAGGCCGCTGGAAACACCATATATTTT. Translation: CASSLYGQAAGNTIYF.

Here the CDR3 reads CASSLAAGVSYEQYF. In DNA form, the CDR3 reads TGTGCCAGCAGCTTAGCGGCAGGGGTCAGCTACGAGCAGTACTTC. The V call is TRBV7-8, the J call TRBJ2-7; D is possibly TRBD1 (6 bases). From germline, CDR1 is SGHVS and CDR2 FQNEAQ. V was cut by 0 bases and J by 3 bases, with 12 bases left in between. The CDR3 has 15 amino acids.

This chain uses TRBV6-2 or TRBV6-3 with TRBJ2-7; the match to TRBD2 covers 9 bases. The length of the CDR3 is 15 residues. Germline values: CDR1 MNHEY, CDR2 SVGEGT. V was clipped by 5 bases and J by 1 base; unmatched bases: 6. For the CDR3, the DNA is TGTGCCAGCAGTCCCGCGGGGGGGGGATCCTACGAGCAGTACTTC. Its protein is CASSPAGGGSYEQYF.

This clone showed up just once. The gene calls are TRBV10-1 and TRBJ2-5; maybe TRBD1 (6 bases). V was cut by 3 bases and J by 2 bases, with 13 bases left in between. Germline CDR1 and CDR2: WNHNN and SYGVQD (reference sequence). CDR3 length: 15 residues. This chain's CDR3 is CASSDSGTLQETQYF. The CDR3 DNA is TGCGCCAGCAGTGACTCCGGGACACTTCAAGAGACCCAGTACTTC.

The chain couples TRBV19 to TRBJ2-5; tentatively, D is TRBD1 or TRBD2 (5 bases each). The V end was cut by 3 bases, the J end by 5 bases, with 13 bases between. From germline, CDR1 is LNHDA and CDR2 SQIVND (reference sequence). The CDR3 has 14 amino acids. DNA for the CDR3: TGTGCCAGTAGTATGTTCGGAGAGGGGGAGACCCAGTACTTC. This translates into CASSMFGEGETQYF.

The chain joins TRBV5-3 to TRBJ2-7; D is undetermined. TRBV5-3 is treated as an ORF (open reading frame) with a function not yet certain. V dropped 4 bases and J dropped 5 bases, with 10 bases sitting between them. This CDR3 has 12 residues. CDR3: CARSPDSHEQYF. CDR3 nucleotides: TGTGCCAGAAGCCCGGATAGCCACGAGCAGTACTTC.

J is TRBJ1-5 and V is TRBV6-5, with 7 bases that match TRBD1. The V segment lost 5 bases and the J segment 9 bases; nucleotides outside the gene matches: 1. The CDR3 is made up of 11 amino acids. Germline CDR1 reads MNHEY; CDR2 reads SVGAGI. In nucleotides, the CDR3 is TGTGCCAGCAGTCAGGGGGGGCCCCAGCATTTT. This sequence encodes CASSQGGPQHF.

The chain recombines TRBV19 with TRBJ2-2, with D perhaps TRBD2 (6 bases). CDR1 and CDR2 (germline): LNHDA, SQIVND (reference sequence). The CDR3 runs to 13 residues. V shed 4 bases and J shed 4 bases, with 7 bases lying between them. CDR3 residues: CASSTSVTGELFF. The CDR3 bases are TGTGCCAGTAGTACTAGCGTCACCGGGGAGCTGTTTTTT.

This clone was seen once. The V and J genes are TRBV3-1 (or the pseudogene TRBV3-2) and TRBJ1-2, with D perhaps TRBD1 (6 bases). Germline CDR1 reads LGHDT; CDR2 reads YNNKEL (reference sequence). The V and J ends lost 0 bases and 5 bases respectively, with 22 bases between them. The CDR3 sequence is 18 residues long. CDR3 sequence (DNA): TGTGCCAGCAGCCAAGACCGGGACACCCACAGGAGGCTATATGGCTACACCTTC. Protein: CASSQDRDTHRRLYGYTF.

V gene TRBV7-9 combines with J gene TRBJ1-5; D is undetermined. The CDR3 has 14 amino acids. The V and J ends lost 1 base and 6 bases respectively, with 10 bases between them. Germline V gene lookup returns CDR1 SEHNR and CDR2 FQNEAQ (reference sequence). The CDR3 region is CASSLGESGQPQHF. The CDR3, as DNA: TGTGCCAGCAGCTTAGGGGAGTCGGGTCAGCCCCAGCATTTT.

The DNA for the CDR3 is TGTGCCAGCAGCTCCACTAGCGGGGGCCTCCATGAGCAGTTCTTC. It is translated as CASSSTSGGLHEQFF. The chain combines TRBV6-6 with TRBJ2-1; 11 nucleotides align to TRBD2. Trimming took 6 bases from V and 8 from J; bases not matched to a gene: 9. Per germline, CDR1 MNHNY and CDR2 SVGAGI (reference sequence). The CDR3 contains 15 residues.

The rearrangement joins TRBV27 to TRBJ1-5; TRBD1 agrees at 9 bases. The CDR3 covers 17 residues. V shed 5 bases and J 5 bases; nucleotides not matched to a gene: 13. Germline V lookup: CDR1 MNHEY, CDR2 SMNVEV (reference sequence). This CDR3 reads CASSPRDRANIHQPQHF. DNA for the CDR3: TGTGCCAGCAGTCCCCGGGACAGGGCAAACATCCATCAGCCCCAGCATTTT.

The genes are TRBV4-2 and TRBJ1-4, with unresolved D. The CDR3 loop spans 12 amino acids. The germline V gene encodes CDR1 LGHNA and CDR2 YNFKEQ. Trimming pared 0 bases from V and 8 bases from J, leaving 4 bases between. The CDR3 here is CASSQDGEKLFF. Written as DNA, the CDR3 is TGTGCCAGCAGCCAAGATGGGGAAAAACTGTTTTTT.

The chain employs TRBV27 and TRBJ1-6, with TRBD1 matching 9 bases. V lost 5 bases and J lost 10; bases outside the gene matches: 6. Germline V gene data show CDR1 as MNHEY and CDR2 as SMNVEV (reference sequence). The CDR3 has 14 residues. CDR3 bases: TGTGCCAGCAGTCCTGGGACAGGGTACTCACCCCTCCACTTT. Amino acids: CASSPGTGYSPLHF.